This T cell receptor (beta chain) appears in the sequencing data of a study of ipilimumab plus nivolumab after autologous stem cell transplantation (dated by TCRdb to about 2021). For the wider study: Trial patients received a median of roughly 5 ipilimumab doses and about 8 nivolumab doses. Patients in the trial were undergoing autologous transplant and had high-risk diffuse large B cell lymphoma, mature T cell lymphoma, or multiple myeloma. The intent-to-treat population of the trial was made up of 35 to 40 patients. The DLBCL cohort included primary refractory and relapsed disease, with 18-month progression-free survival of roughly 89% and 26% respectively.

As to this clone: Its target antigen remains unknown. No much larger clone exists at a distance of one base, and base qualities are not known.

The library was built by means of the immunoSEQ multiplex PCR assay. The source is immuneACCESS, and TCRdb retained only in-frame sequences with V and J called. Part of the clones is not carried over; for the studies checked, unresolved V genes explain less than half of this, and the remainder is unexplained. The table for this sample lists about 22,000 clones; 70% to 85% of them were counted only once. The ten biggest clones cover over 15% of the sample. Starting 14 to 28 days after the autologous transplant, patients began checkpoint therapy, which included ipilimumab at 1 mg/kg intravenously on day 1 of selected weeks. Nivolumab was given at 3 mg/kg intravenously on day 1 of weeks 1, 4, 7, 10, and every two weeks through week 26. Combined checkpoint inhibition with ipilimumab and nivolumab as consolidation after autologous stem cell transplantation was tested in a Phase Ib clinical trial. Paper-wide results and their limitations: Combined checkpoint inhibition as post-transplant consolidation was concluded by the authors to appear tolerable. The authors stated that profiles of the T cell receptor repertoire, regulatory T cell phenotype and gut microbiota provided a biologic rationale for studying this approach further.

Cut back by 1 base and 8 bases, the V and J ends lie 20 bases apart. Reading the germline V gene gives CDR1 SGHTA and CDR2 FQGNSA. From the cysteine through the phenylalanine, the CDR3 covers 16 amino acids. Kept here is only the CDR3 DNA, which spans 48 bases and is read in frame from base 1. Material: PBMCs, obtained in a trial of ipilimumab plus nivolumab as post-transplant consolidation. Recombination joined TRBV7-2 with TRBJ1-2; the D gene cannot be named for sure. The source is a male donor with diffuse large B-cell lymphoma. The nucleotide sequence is TGTGCCAGCAGCTTAGTTATGGGCACCTTACCCTTAGGCTACACCTTC. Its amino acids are CASSLVMGTLPLGYTF.